This record looks at one T cell receptor (beta chain) sequence and its context. Antigen unknown. The CDR3 sequence is 14 residues long. The germline V gene has CDR1 SGHTA and CDR2 FQGNSA. V was cut by 0 bases and J by 9 bases, with 14 bases left in between. The source of the sample is a study of T cells after yellow fever vaccination. As TCR cDNA was made by 5'RACE template switching, a universal primer site and UMIs were added. MiXCR was run by TCRdb on the 5' RACE reads, yielding one entry per CDR3 protein. The sample gives 300,000 to 400,000 distinct CDR3 sequences, around 13% of which show up once; more than 3% is in the top ten. Study-wide results and limits: It was the secondary response that reached its peak faster, day 5 versus 15, but it was weaker. Clones from primary vaccination mostly reappeared after the booster (about 97% CD4, less than 90% CD8).

The receptor comes from a man aged 18 to 29 who received the YFV17D yellow fever vaccine. The chain is built from TRBV7-2 and TRBJ2-5; D is possibly TRBD2 (6 bases). The sample consisted of CD4+ T cells sorted from PBMCs, taken 15 days after the yellow fever booster vaccination. CDR3 residues: CASSLAGLLGSQYF. DNA of the CDR3: TGTGCCAGCAGCTTAGCGGGACTGCTCGGTTCCCAGTACTTC.